A single sample is the source of the 5 T cell receptor beta chains below, sequenced in a study of siplizumab effects on memory and regulatory T cells. Method: immunoSEQ multiplex PCR; TCRdb's copy keeps in-frame clones and lacks some. The table has roughly 100,000 clones, around 93% seen once. The sample consisted of CD4+ T cells sorted from blood. The origin of the receptors is a human donor in good health.

The chain recombines TRBV30 with TRBJ1-3; a possible D gene is TRBD1 (6 bases). This CDR3 has 14 residues. V gave up 4 bases and J gave up 0 bases, with 10 bases separating them. CDR1 GTSNPN and CDR2 SVGIG come from the germline V gene (reference sequence). DNA for the CDR3: TGTGCCTGGACCAGGGGCAACTCTGGAAACACCATATATTTT. Amino acids: CAWTRGNSGNTIYF.

V is TRBV6-1 and J is TRBJ1-3, with TRBD1 identical over 7 bases. The germline CDR1 and CDR2 sequences are MNHNS and SASEGT. The CDR3 is 14 amino acids. The junction had 3 bases not matched to a gene; V was cut back by 3 bases and J by 4 bases. The CDR3: CASSERTGGNTIYF. In DNA form, the CDR3 reads TGTGCCAGCAGTGAGAGGACAGGCGGAAACACCATATATTTT.

This rearrangement joins TRBV6-1 to TRBJ2-1; possibly TRBD2 for D (5 bases). Germline V lookup: CDR1 MNHNS, CDR2 SASEGT. V lost 3 bases and J 12 bases, leaving 12 bases between the germline ends. The CDR3 is 12 amino acids. This chain's CDR3 is CASSEIGGRQFF. The CDR3 DNA reads TGTGCCAGCAGTGAGATCGGAGGCCGGCAGTTCTTC.

In DNA form, the CDR3 reads TGTGCCAGCAGTCGAACCGGCGGGGGGCGGAATTCACCCCTCCACTTT. Translation gives CASSRTGGGRNSPLHF. This rearrangement joins TRBV6-6 to TRBJ1-6; D is possibly TRBD1 (6 bases). Germline V CDR1 and CDR2: MNHNY, SVGAGI (reference sequence). The CDR3 extends over 16 amino acids. V lost 5 bases and J 7 bases, leaving 18 bases between the germline ends.

The chain is built from TRBV15 and TRBJ2-3, with D maybe TRBD1 (5 bases). This CDR3 is 14 amino acids long. CDR1 is LNHNV and CDR2 is YYDKDF in the germline V gene (reference sequence). Trimming removed 1 base at V and 0 bases at J, with 5 bases between. The CDR3 loop is CATSRGGSTDTQYF. The CDR3, as DNA: TGTGCCACCAGCAGAGGGGGCAGCACAGATACGCAGTATTTT.